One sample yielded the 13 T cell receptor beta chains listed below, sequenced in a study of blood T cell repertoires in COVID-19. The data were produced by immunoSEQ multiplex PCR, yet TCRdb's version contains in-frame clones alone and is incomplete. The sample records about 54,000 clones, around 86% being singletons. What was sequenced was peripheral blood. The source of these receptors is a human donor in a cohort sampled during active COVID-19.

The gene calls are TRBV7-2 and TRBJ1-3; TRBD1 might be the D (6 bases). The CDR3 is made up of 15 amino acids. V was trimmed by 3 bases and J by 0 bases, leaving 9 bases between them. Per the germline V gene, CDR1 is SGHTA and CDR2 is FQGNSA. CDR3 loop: CASSFTTGSGNTIYF. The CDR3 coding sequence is TGTGCCAGCAGCTTCACGACAGGCTCTGGAAACACCATATATTTT.

CDR3 sequence (DNA): TGTGCCAGCAAACCGGGACAGGGCTTTAATTCACCCCTCCACTTT. Encoded protein: CASKPGQGFNSPLHF. The rearrangement uses TRBV2 and TRBJ1-6; TRBD1 agrees at 9 bases. Germline V CDR1 and CDR2: SNHLY, FYNNEI. V gave up 7 bases and J gave up 6 bases; unmatched junction bases: 7. The length of the CDR3 is 15 residues.

Here the CDR3 reads CATSRDTGGAIYGYTF. In nucleotides, the CDR3 is TGTGCCACCAGCAGGGATACAGGGGGCGCGATCTATGGCTACACCTTC. This chain links TRBV15 with TRBJ1-2; 9 nucleotides align to TRBD1. Germline V gives CDR1 LNHNV, CDR2 YYDKDF (reference sequence). The trim removed 3 bases at V and 4 bases at J, leaving 9 bases unmatched. The CDR3 is 16 residues long.

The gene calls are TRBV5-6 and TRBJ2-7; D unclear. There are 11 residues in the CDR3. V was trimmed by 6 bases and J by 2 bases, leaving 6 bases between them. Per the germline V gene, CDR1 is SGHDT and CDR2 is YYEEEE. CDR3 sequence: CASMPAYEQYF. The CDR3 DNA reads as TGTGCCAGCATGCCAGCCTACGAGCAGTACTTC.

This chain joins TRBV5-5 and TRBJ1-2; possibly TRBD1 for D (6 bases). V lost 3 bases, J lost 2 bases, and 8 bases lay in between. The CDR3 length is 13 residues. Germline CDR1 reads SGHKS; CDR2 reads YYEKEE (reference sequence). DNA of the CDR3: TGTGCCAGCAGCTCTCAGGGGAACTATGGCTACACCTTC. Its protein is CASSSQGNYGYTF. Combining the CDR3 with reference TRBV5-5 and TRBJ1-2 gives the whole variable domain DAGVTQSPTHLIKTRGQQVTLRCSPISGHKSVSWYQQVLGQGPQFIFQYYEKEERGRGNFPDRFSARQFPNYSSELNVNALLLGDSALYLCASSSQGNYGYTFGSGTRLTVV.

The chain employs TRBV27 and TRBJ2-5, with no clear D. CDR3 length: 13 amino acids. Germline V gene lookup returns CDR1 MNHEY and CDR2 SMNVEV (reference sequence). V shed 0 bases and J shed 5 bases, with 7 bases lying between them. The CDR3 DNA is TGTGCCAGCAGTTTATCCTTTTTTGAGACCCAGTACTTC. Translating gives CASSLSFFETQYF.

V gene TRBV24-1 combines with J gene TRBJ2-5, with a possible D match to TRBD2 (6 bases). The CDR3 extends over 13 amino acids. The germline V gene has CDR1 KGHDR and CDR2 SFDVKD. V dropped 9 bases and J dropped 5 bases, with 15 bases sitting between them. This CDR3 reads CATLNGSVETQYF. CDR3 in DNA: TGTGCCACCCTAAACGGGAGTGTGGAGACCCAGTACTTC.

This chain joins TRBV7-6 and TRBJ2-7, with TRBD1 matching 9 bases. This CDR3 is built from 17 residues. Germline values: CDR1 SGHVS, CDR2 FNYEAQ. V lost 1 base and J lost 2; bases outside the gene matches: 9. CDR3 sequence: CASSLGPGQGNTYEQYF. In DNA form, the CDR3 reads TGTGCCAGCAGCTTAGGCCCTGGACAGGGGAACACCTACGAGCAGTACTTC.

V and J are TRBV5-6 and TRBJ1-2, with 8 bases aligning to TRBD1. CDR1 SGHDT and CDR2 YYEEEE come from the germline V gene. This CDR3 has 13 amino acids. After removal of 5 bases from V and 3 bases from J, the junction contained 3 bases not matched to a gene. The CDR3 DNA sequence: TGTGCCAGCAGACACAGGGGGGACTATGGCTACACCTTC. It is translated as CASRHRGDYGYTF. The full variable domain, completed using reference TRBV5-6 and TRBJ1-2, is DAGVTQSPTHLIKTRGQQVTLRCSPKSGHDTVSWYQQALGQGPQFIFQYYEEEERQRGNFPDRFSGHQFPNYSSELNVNALLLGDSALYLCASRHRGDYGYTFGSGTRLTVV.

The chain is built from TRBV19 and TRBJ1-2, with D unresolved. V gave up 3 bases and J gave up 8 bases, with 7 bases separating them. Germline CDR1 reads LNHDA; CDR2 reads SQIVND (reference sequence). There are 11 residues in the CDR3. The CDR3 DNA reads TGTGCCAGTAGTATGTCCGTCGGCTACACCTTC. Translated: CASSMSVGYTF.

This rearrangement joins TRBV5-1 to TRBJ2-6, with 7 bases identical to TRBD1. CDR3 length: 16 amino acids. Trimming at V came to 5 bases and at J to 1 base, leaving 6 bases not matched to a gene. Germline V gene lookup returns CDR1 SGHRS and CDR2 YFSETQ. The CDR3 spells CASRDRESSGANVLTF. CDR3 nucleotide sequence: TGCGCCAGCAGAGACAGGGAGAGTTCTGGGGCCAACGTCCTGACTTTC.

Written as DNA, the CDR3 is TGTGCCAGTTCAGGGCAGAACACAGATACGCAGTATTTT. Encoded protein: CASSGQNTDTQYF. This chain links TRBV6-5 with TRBJ2-3, with TRBD1 as a possible D gene (5 bases). The CDR3 is made up of 13 amino acids. The germline V gene has CDR1 MNHEY and CDR2 SVGAGI. The ends were cut back, 9 bases at V and 2 bases at J, with 12 bases in the middle.

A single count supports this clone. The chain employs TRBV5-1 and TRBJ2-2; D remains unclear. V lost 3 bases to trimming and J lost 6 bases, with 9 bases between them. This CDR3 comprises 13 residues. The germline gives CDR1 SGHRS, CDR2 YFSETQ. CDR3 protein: CASSSLTPGELFF. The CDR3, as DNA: TGCGCCAGCAGCTCACTGACTCCCGGGGAGCTGTTTTTT.